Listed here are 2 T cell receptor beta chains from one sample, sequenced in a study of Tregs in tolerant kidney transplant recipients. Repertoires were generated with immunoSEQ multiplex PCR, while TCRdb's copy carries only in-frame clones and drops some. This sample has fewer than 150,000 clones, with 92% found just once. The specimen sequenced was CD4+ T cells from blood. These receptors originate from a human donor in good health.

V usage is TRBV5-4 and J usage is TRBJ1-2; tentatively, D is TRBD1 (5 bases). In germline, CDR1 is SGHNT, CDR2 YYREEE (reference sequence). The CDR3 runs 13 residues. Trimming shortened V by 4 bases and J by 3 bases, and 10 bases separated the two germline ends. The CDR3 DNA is TGTGCCAGCAGCCCCCAGGGAGACTATGGCTACACCTTC. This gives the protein CASSPQGDYGYTF.

CDR3 sequence (DNA): TGTGCCAGCAGTACTGGGTACGCCTCGAGATATAGCAATCAGCCCCAGCATTTT. Translation gives CASSTGYASRYSNQPQHF. The chain couples TRBV27 to TRBJ1-5; the D is unclear. In germline, CDR1 is MNHEY, CDR2 SMNVEV (reference sequence). CDR3 size: 18 residues. V lost 5 bases to trimming and J lost 0 bases, with 20 bases between them.